This TCR beta chain was sequenced during a study of blood T cell repertoires in COVID-19. Study-wide context: Sites across the United States, Italy and Spain contributed samples from acute and convalescent COVID-19.

This clone has only a few counts. Trimming cost V 9 bases and J 3 bases; bases outside gene matches: 4. The CDR3 has 12 amino acids. CDR1 is SGHAT and CDR2 is FQNNGV in the germline V gene. Method: immunoSEQ multiplex PCR; TCRdb's copy keeps in-frame clones and lacks some. The profile shows 75,000 to 100,000 clones, 80% to 90% of them singletons. The chain employs TRBV11-2 and TRBJ2-7; 8 positions match TRBD1. Sequenced material: peripheral blood. The receptor comes from an elderly man with acute or convalescent COVID-19. The CDR3 DNA reads TGTGCCAGTGGACAGGGATTCTACGAGCAGTACTTC. Encoded protein: CASGQGFYEQYF.